These T cell receptor beta chains were read from a single sample in a study of CD8 T cells in Susac syndrome. TCRdb itself ran the immunoSEQ multiplex PCR reads through MiXCR, one entry per CDR3 protein. The profile shows hundreds of thousands of distinct CDR3 sequences, roughly 95% of them singletons. Sequencing was performed on CD4+ T cells from PBMCs. These TCRs come from a human donor with multiple sclerosis. Both conserved end residues are part of each CDR3. The D gene is left open where the match is weak. Clone size is shown for a subset of rows, as once, few, many or a class of expanded clone.

D gene	CDR3 length	V gene	clone size	J gene	CDR3 protein	CDR3 DNA
TRBD1	15	TRBV6-6	-	TRBJ1-4	CASSPPGQGVEKLFF	TGTGCCAGCAGCCCCCCGGGACAGGGAGTCGAAAAACTGTTTTTT
TRBD1	15	TRBV6-2/TRBV6-3	-	TRBJ1-4	CASSRTGPYGEKLFF	TGTGCCAGCAGCCGGACAGGGCCCTACGGTGAAAAACTGTTTTTT
-	18	TRBV7-9	-	TRBJ2-5	CASSLGRGGRTVGETQYF	TGTGCCAGCAGCTTAGGTCGCGGCGGCAGGACCGTAGGAGAGACCCAGTACTTC
-	13	TRBV24-1	once	TRBJ2-5	CATSKGGQETQYF	TGTGCCACCAGTAAGGGGGGCCAAGAGACCCAGTACTTC
-	13	TRBV9	-	TRBJ1-2	CASSVPGSYGYTF	TGTGCCAGCAGCGTCCCAGGGAGCTATGGCTACACCTTC
-	14	TRBV19	-	TRBJ1-5	CASSIPTVNQPQHF	TGTGCCAGTAGTATCCCAACAGTAAATCAGCCCCAGCATTTT
-	15	TRBV6-4	-	TRBJ1-1	CASTRDGTANAEAFF	TGTGCCAGCACACGGGACGGGACGGCGAACGCTGAAGCTTTCTTT
-	12	TRBV11-2	-	TRBJ1-2	CASSPVGGGYTF	TGTGCCAGCAGCCCCGTGGGCGGCGGCTACACCTTC
-	14	TRBV28	-	TRBJ2-1	CASSQRARVNEQFF	TGTGCCAGCAGTCAAAGAGCTAGGGTCAATGAGCAGTTCTTC
-	16	TRBV5-1	-	TRBJ2-5	CASSLAQTFVQETQYF	TGCGCCAGCAGCTTGGCCCAGACTTTCGTACAAGAGACCCAGTACTTC
-	13	TRBV19	few	TRBJ1-1	CASSPGENTEAFF	TGTGCCAGTAGTCCGGGAGAAAACACTGAAGCTTTCTTT
TRBD1	22	TRBV11-2	-	TRBJ2-4	CASSSPPSRGTGRSVTKNIQYF	TGTGCCAGCAGCTCCCCTCCGAGCCGGGGGACAGGGCGCTCCGTAACCAAAAACATTCAGTACTTC
-	14	TRBV30	-	TRBJ2-5	CAWSVLRGAETQYF	TGTGCCTGGAGTGTACTCAGGGGGGCAGAGACCCAGTACTTC
-	15	TRBV6-6	once	TRBJ2-2	CASSYSSGNTGELFF	TGTGCCAGCAGTTACTCATCGGGGAACACCGGGGAGCTGTTTTTT
-	15	TRBV29-1	-	TRBJ2-3	CSVEEGRSFTDTQYF	TGCAGCGTTGAAGAGGGCAGGTCCTTCACAGATACGCAGTATTTT
-	15	TRBV5-1	-	TRBJ2-2	CASSLVSGSDGELFF	TGCGCCAGCAGCTTGGTTTCCGGGTCTGATGGGGAGCTGTTTTTT
TRBD1	19	TRBV27	-	TRBJ1-2	CASSPYSGTGIIGDYGYTF	TGTGCCAGCAGTCCATACTCCGGGACAGGGATAATCGGCGACTATGGCTACACCTTC
TRBD2	16	TRBV18	-	TRBJ2-1	CASSAPLAGGYNEQFF	TGTGCCAGCTCCGCCCCCCTAGCGGGGGGCTACAATGAGCAGTTCTTC
-	15	TRBV20-1	-	TRBJ2-3	CSARSGFGGEDTQYF	TGCAGTGCTAGATCGGGTTTCGGGGGCGAAGATACGCAGTATTTT
TRBD1	14	TRBV6-4	-	TRBJ2-1	CASSAYPGGYEQFF	TGTGCCAGCAGTGCCTATCCAGGGGGCTATGAGCAGTTCTTC
-	16	TRBV29-1	-	TRBJ1-5	CSPAVRSPLKYQPQHF	TGCAGCCCTGCGGTTCGGTCCCCATTAAAATATCAGCCCCAGCATTTT
-	12	TRBV25-1	few	TRBJ2-5	CASIDRRETQYF	TGTGCCAGCATAGACAGGCGAGAGACCCAGTACTTC
-	13	TRBV18	-	TRBJ1-1	CASSPDQGNEAFF	TGTGCCAGCTCACCAGACCAGGGGAATGAAGCTTTCTTT
TRBD2	16	TRBV20-1	-	TRBJ2-2	CSARDQREGNTGELFF	TGCAGTGCTAGAGATCAGCGGGAGGGGAACACCGGGGAGCTGTTTTTT
-	13	TRBV2	-	TRBJ1-2	CASRRDGSYGYTF	TGTGCCAGCAGACGGGACGGATCATATGGCTACACCTTC
TRBD1	15	TRBV20-1	-	TRBJ1-1	CSARGFRGRNTEAFF	TGCAGTGCTAGAGGTTTCAGGGGGCGGAACACTGAAGCTTTCTTT
-	16	TRBV5-4	-	TRBJ2-2	CASTVAVPMSTGELFF	TGTGCCAGCACGGTAGCGGTCCCGATGAGCACCGGGGAGCTGTTTTTT
-	15	TRBV7-9	-	TRBJ1-2	CASSLNQPQDYGYTF	TGTGCCAGCAGCTTAAATCAGCCTCAGGACTATGGCTACACCTTC